This TCR beta chain was found in a study of low-dose radiotherapy and immunotherapy resistance in tumors. Looking at the study overall: Participants in Cohort 1 were administered 0.5 Gy per fraction at 2-week intervals, to a cumulative dose of 6.5 Gy. Intravenous cyclophosphamide 200 mg/m2 was given every two weeks, one day before radiation and immunotherapy.

TRAV- and TRBV-specific primers primed first-strand cDNA, covering alpha and beta chains. Amplification, which lasted around 21 PCR cycles, used a constant-region primer and V-primer adapter to amplify TCRs. In TCRdb, the reads were re-called with MiXCR into one record per CDR3 protein. The sample yields about 97,000 distinct CDR3 sequences, around 21% seen once. This clonotype was recorded at least ten times. Germline-derived CDR1 and CDR2 are SGHTA and FQGNSA. This CDR3 spans 16 amino acids. J lost 2 bases, V lost 0 bases, and 6 bases had no gene match. As for time point: after trial treatment. As to treatment: LDRT plus nivolumab, ipilimumab, low-dose cyclophosphamide and aspirin (RACIN trial).

This clonotype was obtained from a male donor with prostate cancer. This sample comprised PBMCs, obtained after low-dose radiotherapy plus immunotherapy. V is TRBV7-2 and J is TRBJ2-7; 8 positions match TRBD2. The CDR3 DNA sequence: TGTGCCAGCAGCTTAGCGACCAGCGGGGGAACCTACGAGCAGTACTTC. The encoded protein is CASSLATSGGTYEQYF.